This entry lists 16 T cell receptor beta chains sequenced from one sample in a study of blood T cell repertoires in COVID-19. The data were produced by immunoSEQ multiplex PCR, yet TCRdb's version contains in-frame clones alone and is incomplete. This table holds about 150,000 clones, about 80% found once. Sequenced sample: peripheral blood. Receptor source: a man aged 70 or older who had recovered from COVID-19.

The chain links TRBV7-9 to TRBJ2-3; the D is unclear. Trimming left V 5 bases short and J 0 bases short, with 15 bases between. The CDR3 length is 16 residues. The germline gives CDR1 SEHNR, CDR2 FQNEAQ (reference sequence). The CDR3 spells CASSPPSTLSTDTQYF. In nucleotides, the CDR3 is TGTGCCAGCAGCCCCCCTTCCACTTTAAGCACAGATACGCAGTATTTT. The whole variable domain, remainder taken from reference TRBV7-9 and TRBJ2-3, is DTGVSQNPRHKITKRGQNVTFRCDPISEHNRLYWYRQTLGQGPEFLTYFQNEAQLEKSRLLSDRFSAERPKGSFSTLEIQRTEQGDSAMYLCASSPPSTLSTDTQYFGPGTRLTVL.

The chain couples TRBV5-1 to TRBJ2-3; the D is unclear. The CDR3 runs to 11 residues. Trimming left V 7 bases short and J 6 bases short, with 9 bases between. Germline values: CDR1 SGHRS, CDR2 YFSETQ. CDR3 in amino acids: CASSERDTQYF. CDR3 nucleotides: TGCGCCAGCTCGGAGAGGGATACGCAGTATTTT. Full variable domain (outside the CDR3, taken from reference TRBV5-1 and TRBJ2-3): KAGVTQTPRYLIKTRGQQVTLSCSPISGHRSVSWYQQTPGQGLQFLFEYFSETQRNKGNFPGRFSGRQFSNSRSEMNVSTLELGDSALYLCASSERDTQYFGPGTRLTVL.

This chain links TRBV19 with TRBJ2-4; D gene unclear. This CDR3 spans 11 amino acids. V lost 7 bases, J lost 9 bases, and 10 bases lay in between. Germline assignment: CDR1 LNHDA and CDR2 SQIVND (reference sequence). The CDR3 protein is CASTEFSIQYF. The CDR3 bases are TGTGCCAGTACGGAGTTTAGCATTCAGTACTTC.

The chain joins TRBV11-1 to TRBJ2-7; TRBD1 is a possible D gene (5 bases). The CDR3 length is 12 residues. The V gene's germline CDR1 is SGHAT and CDR2 FQDESV (reference sequence). V lost 5 bases and J lost 6, with 11 bases in between. For the CDR3, the DNA is TGTGCCAGCAGCCCGGAAAGGGGCGAGCAGTACTTC. Amino acids: CASSPERGEQYF.

This clone has just a few counts. The rearrangement links TRBV5-1 to TRBJ2-3, with TRBD2 matching over 9 bases. The CDR3 is 15 amino acids. Germline lookup yields CDR1 SGHRS and CDR2 YFSETQ. V gave up 4 bases and J gave up 7 bases; unmatched junction bases: 10. CDR3 nucleotide sequence: TGCGCCAGCAGCGGAAGCGGGGGGTACCCCCATACGCAGTATTTT. This codes for CASSGSGGYPHTQYF.

The rearrangement links TRBV18 to TRBJ2-1, with 9 bases identical to TRBD2. V shed 3 bases and J 0 bases; nucleotides not matched to a gene: 6. The germline V gene encodes CDR1 KGHSH and CDR2 LQKENI. This CDR3 is built from 17 residues. The CDR3 is CASSPYSGGSSYNEQFF. Written as DNA, the CDR3 is TGTGCCAGCTCACCGTATAGCGGGGGAAGCTCCTACAATGAGCAGTTCTTC.

The chain is built from TRBV10-2 and TRBJ2-7, with TRBD2 matching over 7 bases. After removal of 3 bases from V and 6 bases from J, the junction contained 8 bases not matched to a gene. Germline lookup yields CDR1 WSHSY and CDR2 SAAADI. The CDR3 consists of 14 residues. As DNA, the CDR3 is TGCGCCAGCAGTGATATGGCGGGAGTGTCCGAGCAGTACTTC. Amino acid sequence: CASSDMAGVSEQYF.

J is TRBJ2-3 and V is TRBV29-1; TRBD2 might be the D (5 bases). CDR3 size: 12 residues. Germline V lookup: CDR1 SQVTM, CDR2 ANQGSEA. V was pared by 4 bases and J by 3 bases, with 8 bases between. The CDR3 DNA reads TGCAGCGTTGTCCCGGGAACAGATACGCAGTATTTT. It is translated as CSVVPGTDTQYF.

This rearrangement joins TRBV6-5 to TRBJ2-2, with D tentatively TRBD2 (5 bases). The CDR3 contains 11 residues. Germline assignment: CDR1 MNHEY and CDR2 SVGAGI. The V and J ends lost 8 bases and 6 bases respectively, with 7 bases between them. The CDR3 sequence is CASLEAGELFF. Written as DNA, the CDR3 is TGTGCCAGCCTGGAGGCCGGGGAGCTGTTTTTT.

The J gene is TRBJ2-3, the V gene TRBV28, with D perhaps TRBD2 (5 bases). Germline CDR1 MDHEN, CDR2 SYDVKM. The CDR3 runs 16 residues. V lost 1 base and J lost 3, with 14 bases in between. The CDR3 loop reads CASSLSGSEETDTQYF. CDR3 DNA sequence: TGTGCCAGCAGTTTATCTGGGAGCGAGGAGACAGATACGCAGTATTTT.

The chain recombines TRBV5-4 with TRBJ2-1; TRBD2 aligns across 8 bases. This CDR3 has 15 residues. V was clipped by 0 bases and J by 8 bases; unmatched bases: 7. The germline V gene encodes CDR1 SGHNT and CDR2 YYREEE (reference sequence). The CDR3 is CASSLAGRVGDEQFF. The DNA of the CDR3 is TGTGCCAGCAGCTTGGCCGGGAGGGTTGGCGATGAGCAGTTCTTC. The full variable domain, with the rest looked up from reference TRBV5-4 and TRBJ2-1, is ETGVTQSPTHLIKTRGQQVTLRCSSQSGHNTVSWYQQALGQGPQFIFQYYREEENGRGNFPPRFSGLQFPNYSSELNVNALELDDSALYLCASSLAGRVGDEQFFGPGTRLTVL.

This clone turned up a few times. In DNA, the CDR3 is TGCGCCAGCAGCTTGGGAGTGGGAGCTAACCAAGAGACCCAGTACTTC. Translated, it gives CASSLGVGANQETQYF. The chain links TRBV5-1 to TRBJ2-5; TRBD2 is a possible D gene (5 bases). Trimming removed 0 bases at V and 0 bases at J, with 12 bases between. This CDR3 contains 16 residues. Germline V gene data show CDR1 as SGHRS and CDR2 as YFSETQ.

V is TRBV9 and J is TRBJ1-2; the D is unclear. The V gene's germline CDR1 is SGDLS and CDR2 YYNGEE. V was pared by 0 bases and J by 4 bases, with 7 bases between. CDR3 length: 13 amino acids. The CDR3 loop reads CASSVDLGYGYTF. CDR3 coding DNA: TGTGCCAGCAGCGTAGATCTCGGCTATGGCTACACCTTC.

V and J are TRBV6-5 and TRBJ2-7; 7 positions match TRBD2. Germline CDR1 MNHEY, CDR2 SVGAGI. The CDR3 contains 15 residues. V shed 2 bases and J 3 bases; nucleotides not matched to a gene: 7. DNA for the CDR3: TGTGCCAGCAGTTACAAGGGAGGGCAGGGCTACGAGCAGTACTTC. Translating gives CASSYKGGQGYEQYF.

V usage is TRBV5-1 and J usage is TRBJ2-1, with 9 bases that match TRBD2. The CDR3 totals 15 residues. The V gene end was trimmed by 0 bases and the J gene end by 9 bases; junction bases not matched to a gene: 7. Looked up from germline, CDR1 is SGHRS and CDR2 is YFSETQ. CDR3 DNA sequence: TGCGCCAGCAGCTTGGAGGCGGGAGGGCACTTTGAGCAGTTCTTC. The encoded protein is CASSLEAGGHFEQFF.

This clone was detected once. The genes are TRBV19 and TRBJ2-2; 7 nucleotides align to TRBD2. The V gene end was trimmed by 6 bases and the J gene end by 2 bases; junction bases not matched to a gene: 6. This CDR3 has 15 amino acids. CDR1 and CDR2 from the germline V gene are LNHDA and SQIVND (reference sequence). CDR3 region: CASRLAGLNTGELFF. CDR3 nucleotide sequence: TGTGCCAGTAGATTAGCGGGTCTCAACACCGGGGAGCTGTTTTTT.